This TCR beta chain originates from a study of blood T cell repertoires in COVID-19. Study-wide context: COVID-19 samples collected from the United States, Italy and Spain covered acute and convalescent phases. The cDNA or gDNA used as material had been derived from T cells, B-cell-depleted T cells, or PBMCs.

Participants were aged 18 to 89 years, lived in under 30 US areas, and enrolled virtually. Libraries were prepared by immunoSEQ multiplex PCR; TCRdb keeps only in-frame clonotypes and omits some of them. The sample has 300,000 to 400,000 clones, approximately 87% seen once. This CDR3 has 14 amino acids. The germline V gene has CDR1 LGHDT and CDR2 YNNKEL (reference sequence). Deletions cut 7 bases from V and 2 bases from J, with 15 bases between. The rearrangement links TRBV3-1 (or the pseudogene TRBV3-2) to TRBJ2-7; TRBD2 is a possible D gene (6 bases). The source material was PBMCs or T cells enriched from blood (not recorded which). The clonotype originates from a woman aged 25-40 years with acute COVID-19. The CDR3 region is CASTSSGETYEQYF. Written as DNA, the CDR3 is TGTGCCAGCACCTCCTCGGGGGAAACCTACGAGCAGTACTTC.